The 9 T cell receptor beta chains given below trace back to one sample, sequenced in a study of tumor-infiltrating lymphocytes in primary liver carcinoma. Priming with a constant-region primer yielded TCR beta cDNA from around 0.45 ug total RNA. It was through three nested multiplex PCR rounds of slightly modified ARM-PCR that TCR beta libraries arose. Forward primers for TRBV1-TRBV30 and a C-beta reverse primer served the first two PCR rounds, at 10 cycles each. In TCRdb, the multiplex PCR reads were re-called with MiXCR into one record per CDR3 protein. This sample has about 35,000 distinct CDR3 sequences, with just under 75% found just once. RNA and DNA were co-extracted from around 20-30 mg of unsorted bulk tissue. Sequencing was carried out using liver tumor tissue from sampling region 4. Specified subset: tumor region T4, right-lateral pole. The origin of the receptors is a man aged 35 to 55 with primary liver carcinoma and hepatitis B virus infection.

Notes on this clonotype: One end of the junction varies from germline; a read error may be responsible. The gene calls are TRBV5-1 and TRBJ1-5, with 8 positions matching TRBD1. The germline CDR1 and CDR2 sequences are SGHRS and YFSETQ. The CDR3 extends over 15 amino acids. The CDR3 DNA sequence: TGCGCCAGCAGCACCGAGGGGACAGGCAGTCAGCCCCAGGATTTT. Protein product: CASSTEGTGSQPQDF.

The chain recombines TRBV5-1 with TRBJ2-5, with 7 positions matching TRBD2. Germline CDR1 is SGHRS and CDR2 is YFSETQ. This CDR3 is built from 14 residues. With V trimmed by 1 base and J by 14 bases, 14 bases remained unmatched. The CDR3 region is CASSLSLAEEIHYF. The CDR3 bases are TGCGCCAGCAGCTTGAGCCTAGCGGAAGAGATCCACTACTTC.

Details on this clonotype: One junction end disagrees with the germline gene, perhaps due to a read error. This chain uses TRBV28 with TRBJ2-3; 10 bases match TRBD2. CDR1 MDHEN and CDR2 SYDVKM come from the germline V gene. The CDR3 extends over 17 amino acids. The CDR3 is CASSLRLLAGATDTHYF. DNA for the CDR3: TGTGCCAGCAGTTTACGGCTGCTAGCGGGAGCTACGGATACGCACTATTTT.

The chain carries TRBV11-3 and TRBJ2-1; D is undetermined. The CDR3 extends over 14 amino acids. Germline CDR1 and CDR2: SGHNT and YENEEA. The CDR3 DNA is TGTGTCAACAGCTTAGGCGTCCCGAACAATGAGCAGTTCTTC. Its protein product is CVNSLGVPNNEQFF.

In regard to this clonotype: This is likely a read error, given that the CDR3 carries no conserved phenylalanine or tryptophan at its end. The V call is TRBV28, the J call TRBJ1-1, with D possibly TRBD1 on 6 matching bases. The germline V and J ends were trimmed by 10 bases and 8 bases, with 23 bases remaining between them. CDR3 length: 14 amino acids. Germline assignment: CDR1 MDHEN and CDR2 SYDVKM. The CDR3 DNA reads TGTGCCATCAACATCTTCAGGGGAGGAACGGAAGCTTTCATT. It encodes CAINIFRGGTEAFI.

A remark on this clonotype: Possible read error: a much larger clone is one base away. This rearrangement joins TRBV4-2 to TRBJ1-1; D call uncertain. The CDR3 consists of 14 residues. Germline assignment: CDR1 LGHNA and CDR2 YNFKEQ. The CDR3 region has the DNA TGTGCCGGCAGCCAAGGTCGGGGAAACACTGAAGCTTTCTTT. It codes for CAGSQGRGNTEAFF.

This clonotype was seen only once. The final CDR3 position lacks the conserved phenylalanine or tryptophan, pointing to a likely read error. The rearrangement uses TRBV5-1 and TRBJ2-5; D is ambiguous. Trimming cost V 2 bases and J 3 bases, with 11 bases left between them. The CDR3 is made up of 14 amino acids. The germline V gene has CDR1 SGHRS and CDR2 YFSETQ. The CDR3 sequence: CASSFELNEETQYL. The CDR3 DNA sequence: TGCGCCAGCAGCTTCGAACTAAATGAAGAGACCCAGTACTTA.

As for this clonotype: A read error may produce the germline difference seen at one junction end. The CDR3 reads CSVDPTGLHKQCF. For the CDR3, the DNA is TGCAGCGTTGACCCGACAGGGCTCCACAAGCAGTGCTTC. The rearrangement uses TRBV29-1 and TRBJ2-7; 7 nucleotides line up with TRBD1. The CDR3 covers 13 residues. Germline V gene data show CDR1 as SQVTM and CDR2 as ANQGSEA.

This clonotype is termed medium-sized (0.01 to 0.1%). DNA of the CDR3: TGTGCCTGGAAAACGGTGGGGAACACCGGGGAGCTGTTTTTT. This sequence encodes CAWKTVGNTGELFF. The V call is TRBV30, the J call TRBJ2-2; unclear D gene. Germline V CDR1 and CDR2: GTSNPN, SVGIG (reference sequence). The CDR3 loop spans 14 amino acids. V lost 4 bases, J lost 1 base, and 10 bases lay in between.